The T cell receptor beta chain described here comes from a study of blood T cell repertoires in COVID-19 (dated by TCRdb to about 2020). About the study as a whole: Samples from collaborators originated in the United States, Italy and Spain and spanned both the acute and convalescent phases of COVID-19. The prospective study material was composed of cDNA or gDNA derived from T cells, B-cell-depleted T cells, or PBMCs. The dataset comprised deeply sampled blood TCRbeta repertoires from subjects exposed to, actively infected with, or recovered from COVID-19. The repertoires were released in a freely available public database meant as a resource for research on the immune response to SARS-CoV-2. Samples came from the ongoing ImmuneRACE study (first 160 participants) plus 1,254 subjects from 6 global collaborators. Sample metadata almost always included a de-identified subject ID, COVID-19 status, age in years and sex. Where available, HLA class I and class II types were obtained from metadata supplied by the sample provider rather than from assay-based typing.

TCRbeta CDR3 regions were amplified from genomic DNA using the immunoSEQ Assay, a bias-controlled multiplex PCR. The source study handled its data this way. The number of nucleated cells in each sample was estimated by amplification of reference gene primers within the assay. Sequence reads were collapsed and filtered to measure the absolute abundance of every unique TCRbeta CDR3 rearrangement. For each sample, productive Simpson clonality was calculated as the square root of Simpson's diversity index over productive rearrangements. TCRdb provides this immuneACCESS table in a form limited to in-frame rearrangements. Some clones are lacking; in checked studies, under half of them reflect an unresolved V gene, and why the rest are absent is not known. Clone size and the V and J calls come from that table; the DNA yielded D and trimming. The sample contains 150,000 to 200,000 clones, approximately 81% of them found a single time. The top ten clonotypes cover approximately 14% of the sample.

Study-wide conclusions, independent of this receptor: The amount of clinical and demographic metadata varied by source and participant and was provided uncurated.

On this clone: Which antigen it targets is not known. Base qualities are not recorded, but no much larger clone differs from it by a single base.

Each collaborating institution followed its own protocols to collect whole blood in K2EDTA tubes. Collaborator samples were shipped for TCRbeta analysis as frozen whole blood, isolated PBMCs, or DNA extracted from either sample type. The sample was peripheral blood. The origin of this receptor is a man between 18 and 35 years old with active or convalescent COVID-19.

The encoded CDR3 is CASSFRLDGNEQFF. In nucleotide form, the sequence is TGTGCCAGCAGTTTTCGACTGGATGGAAATGAGCAGTTCTTC. The V and J segments used are TRBV6-5 and TRBJ2-1; there is no confident call for the D gene. V loses 4 bases of germline sequence and J loses 7 bases, and the interval between the two ends is 14 bases. In the germline V gene, CDR1 corresponds to MNHEY and CDR2 to SVGAGI. The CDR3 runs 14 amino acids, cysteine and phenylalanine included. Only the CDR3 region is kept as DNA, spanning 42 bases read in frame from base 1.